The rows below give T cell receptor beta chains drawn from one sample of a study of blood T cells in healthy people across ages. TCRdb ran MiXCR on the 5' RACE reads and lists one entry per CDR3 protein. The sample has 800,000 to 900,000 distinct CDR3 sequences; 62% are singletons. Sequenced material: blood. The receptors were gathered from a man aged 25 to 45 in good health. CDR3s leave out the opening cysteine and the closing phenylalanine or tryptophan. The D gene is left open where the match is weak.

TRBD2 TRBJ2-1 TRBV4-3 ASSQGSGAYEQF
TRBD1 TRBJ2-5 TRBV10-3 AISESRGTGQQETQY
TRBD2 TRBJ2-5 TRBV2 ASSGLARGSRLETQY
TRBD1 TRBJ2-6 TRBV7-2 ASSLYRGRTGANVLT
NA NA TRBV12-3/TRBV12-4 ASSLSSVGVSEQY
TRBD1 TRBJ2-5 TRBV3-1 ASSQARKGAYETQY
TRBD1 TRBJ2-1 TRBV4-3 ASSQADRAQFERYNEQF
NA TRBJ1-2 TRBV7-2 ASSLAPLHPHT
TRBD2 TRBJ2-3 TRBV20-1 SAPPGVAGGGGTDTQY
NA TRBJ1-4 TRBV30 AWSALGAEKLF
TRBD1 TRBJ2-5 TRBV5-1 ASSLGQGITYQETQY
NA TRBJ2-7 TRBV5-1 ASSLDISYEQY
NA TRBJ1-5 TRBV6-5 ASSLRQNSNQPQH
TRBD2 TRBJ2-1 TRBV5-1 ASSLSASGLNEQF
NA TRBJ1-6 TRBV7-9 ASAAGSNSPLH
NA TRBJ2-7 TRBV4-2 ASSQDRFRVREQY
NA NA TRBV5-5 ASSLEGGESYEQY
TRBD2 TRBJ2-1 TRBV7-2 ASSARTSGGYSYNEQF
NA TRBJ2-1 TRBV11-2 ASSLPNHEQF
TRBD1 TRBJ1-5 TRBV20-1 SVGQGSRGNQPQH
TRBD2 TRBJ2-1 TRBV2 ASSDSGGFYNEQF
NA TRBJ1-5 TRBV15 AASPVRIGQPQH
NA TRBJ1-6 TRBV6-6 ASSYEGTYNSPLH
NA NA TRBV6-1 ASTYQGEQY
TRBD1 NA TRBV15 ATSGGQLETQY
TRBD2 TRBJ2-4 TRBV20-1 SARPGLGRMY
NA TRBJ1-2 TRBV20-1 SATGGVNYGYT
NA TRBJ2-5 TRBV14 ASSQPAHQETQY
TRBD1 TRBJ2-2 TRBV4-3 ASSQETGGPNTGELF
TRBD1 TRBJ2-7 TRBV5-1 ASSLAGGQGYEQY
TRBD2 TRBJ2-3 TRBV11-2 ASRSSGARPDTQY
NA TRBJ1-5 TRBV20-1 SARDEYPGERPLH
NA TRBJ2-3 TRBV20-1 SARRGADTQY
NA TRBJ2-7 TRBV2 ASSEISEQY
NA NA TRBV3-1 ASSHAETQY
TRBD2 TRBJ2-7 TRBV4-3 ASSQGTRSNEQY
TRBD2 NA TRBV29-1 SVSGGDYNEQY
TRBD1 TRBJ1-1 TRBV12-3/TRBV12-4 ASSQDRAEAF
NA TRBJ2-3 TRBV27 ASSSLTSDTQY
TRBD1 TRBJ1-6 TRBV7-9 ASQPGQYNSPLH
NA TRBJ2-3 TRBV27 ASSAPPGQRDTQY
NA TRBJ2-5 TRBV4-2 ASSQVGQLVGETQY
TRBD1 TRBJ1-1 TRBV10-3 AISDSGQGARTEAF
NA TRBJ1-4 TRBV4-3 ASSRGRINEKLF
TRBD2 TRBJ2-5 TRBV20-1 SASGGGEETQY
TRBD1 TRBJ2-6 TRBV28 ASSFDRATGANVLT
NA TRBJ2-7 TRBV5-5 ASSPTWTAYEQY